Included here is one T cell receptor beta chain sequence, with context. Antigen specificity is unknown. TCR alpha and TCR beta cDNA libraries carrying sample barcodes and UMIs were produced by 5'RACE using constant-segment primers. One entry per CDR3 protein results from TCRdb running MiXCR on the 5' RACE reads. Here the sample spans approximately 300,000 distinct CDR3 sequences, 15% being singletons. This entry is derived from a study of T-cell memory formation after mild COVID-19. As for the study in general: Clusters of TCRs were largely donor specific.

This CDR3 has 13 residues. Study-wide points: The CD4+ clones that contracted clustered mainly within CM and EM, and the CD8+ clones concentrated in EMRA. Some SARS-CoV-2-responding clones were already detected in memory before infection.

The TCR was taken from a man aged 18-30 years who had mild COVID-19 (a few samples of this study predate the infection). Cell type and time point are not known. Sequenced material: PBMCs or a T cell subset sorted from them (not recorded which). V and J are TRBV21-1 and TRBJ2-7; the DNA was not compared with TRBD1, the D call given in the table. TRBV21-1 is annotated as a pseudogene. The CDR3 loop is CASSKGAGWEQYV. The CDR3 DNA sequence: TGTGCCAGCAGCAAAGGGGCAGGGTGGGAGCAGTACGTC.